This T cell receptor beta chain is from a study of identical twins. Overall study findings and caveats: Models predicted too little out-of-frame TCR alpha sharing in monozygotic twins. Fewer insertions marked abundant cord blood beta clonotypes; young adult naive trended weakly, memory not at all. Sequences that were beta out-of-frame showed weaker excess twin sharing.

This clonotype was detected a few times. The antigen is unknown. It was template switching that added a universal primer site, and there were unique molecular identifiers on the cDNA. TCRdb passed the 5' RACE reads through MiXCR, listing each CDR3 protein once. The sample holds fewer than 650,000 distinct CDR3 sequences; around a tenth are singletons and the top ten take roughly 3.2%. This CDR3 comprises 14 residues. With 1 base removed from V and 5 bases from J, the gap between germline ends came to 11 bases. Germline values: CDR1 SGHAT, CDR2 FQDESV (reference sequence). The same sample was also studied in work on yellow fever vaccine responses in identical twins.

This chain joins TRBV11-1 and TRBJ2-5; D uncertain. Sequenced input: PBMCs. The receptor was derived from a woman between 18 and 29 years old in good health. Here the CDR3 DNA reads TGTGCCAGCAGCTTAGTATTGGGGTACGAGACCCAGTACTTC. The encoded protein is CASSLVLGYETQYF.